Following are 21 T cell receptor beta chains from one sample sequenced in a study of blood T cell repertoires in COVID-19. TCRdb's copy holds only in-frame clones and misses some; the assay was immunoSEQ multiplex PCR. The table shows approximately 250,000 clones, with approximately 90% occurring only once. The sequenced sample consisted of PBMCs or T cells enriched from blood (not recorded which). The source of these receptors is a woman aged 25 to 39 with acute COVID-19.

This clone was seen just once. CDR3: CASSLVRTGGPDTQYF. As DNA, the CDR3 is TGTGCCAGCAGTTTGGTGAGGACAGGGGGCCCAGATACGCAGTATTTT. The V gene is TRBV27, the J gene TRBJ2-3; 11 bases agree with TRBD1. The ends lost 3 bases at V and 4 bases at J; junction bases unmatched: 6. Germline CDR1 reads MNHEY; CDR2 reads SMNVEV (reference sequence). The CDR3 has 16 residues.

J is TRBJ1-5 and V is TRBV28, with a possible D match to TRBD1 (5 bases). The CDR3 is 15 amino acids. Germline V gene lookup returns CDR1 MDHEN and CDR2 SYDVKM. Between the trimmed V and J ends, which lost 2 bases and 4 bases, there was a span of 12 bases. The CDR3 DNA follows: TGTGCCAGCAGTTTAGGGAGGGACGGGAATCAGCCCCAGCATTTT. It yields the protein CASSLGRDGNQPQHF.

J is TRBJ2-7 and V is TRBV5-4, with TRBD2 matching over 8 bases. Germline V CDR1 and CDR2: SGHNT, YYREEE (reference sequence). The CDR3 length is 15 residues. The junction had 4 bases not matched to a gene; V was cut back by 0 bases and J by 2 bases. CDR3 in amino acids: CASSLGSGSAYEQYF. DNA of the CDR3: TGTGCCAGCAGCTTGGGGAGCGGGAGCGCCTACGAGCAGTACTTC. Combining the CDR3 with reference TRBV5-4 and TRBJ2-7 gives the whole variable domain ETGVTQSPTHLIKTRGQQVTLRCSSQSGHNTVSWYQQALGQGPQFIFQYYREEENGRGNFPPRFSGLQFPNYSSELNVNALELDDSALYLCASSLGSGSAYEQYFGPGTRLTVT.

The rearrangement links TRBV5-5 to TRBJ2-1; D is possibly TRBD1 (6 bases). V lost 4 bases to trimming and J lost 8 bases, with 22 bases between them. This CDR3 has 16 amino acids. Germline loops: CDR1 SGHKS, CDR2 YYEKEE (reference sequence). The CDR3 protein is CASSRQEIGWFYEQFF. CDR3 DNA: TGTGCCAGCAGCCGACAGGAAATAGGGTGGTTCTATGAGCAGTTCTTC.

The chain links TRBV15 to TRBJ2-1; a possible D gene is TRBD2 (5 bases). Germline CDR1 is LNHNV and CDR2 is YYDKDF (reference sequence). Between the trimmed V and J ends, which lost 4 bases and 6 bases, there was a span of 22 bases. The CDR3 is 17 residues long. The DNA for the CDR3 is TGTGCCACCAGCAAGAGAAAAAGTTTGGACTTCTTCAATGAGCAGTTCTTC. This sequence encodes CATSKRKSLDFFNEQFF. The variable domain in full, completed from reference TRBV15 and TRBJ2-1, reads DAMVIQNPRYQVTQFGKPVTLSCSQTLNHNVMYWYQQKSSQAPKLLFHYYDKDFNNEADTPDNFQSRRPNTSFCFLDIRSPGLGDTAMYLCATSKRKSLDFFNEQFFGPGTRLTVL.

The chain employs TRBV28 and TRBJ2-1; 7 bases agree with TRBD2. The V and J ends lost 7 bases and 3 bases, in that order; junction bases with no gene match: 6. Germline-derived CDR1 and CDR2 are MDHEN and SYDVKM. The CDR3 is made up of 14 amino acids. The CDR3: CASTSGRLYNEQFF. CDR3 DNA sequence: TGTGCCAGCACGTCCGGGAGGCTCTACAATGAGCAGTTCTTC. Full variable domain (outside the CDR3, taken from reference TRBV28 and TRBJ2-1): DVKVTQSSRYLVKRTGEKVFLECVQDMDHENMFWYRQDPGLGLRLIYFSYDVKMKEKGDIPEGYSVSREKKERFSLILESASTNQTSMYLCASTSGRLYNEQFFGPGTRLTVL.

The sample holds one count of this clone. J is TRBJ1-2 and V is TRBV10-3, with D hard to call. V shed 3 bases and J shed 2 bases, with 10 bases lying between them. The germline CDR1 and CDR2 sequences are ENHRY and SYGVKD. The CDR3 contains 14 residues. The CDR3: CAISERGGNYGYTF. The CDR3 DNA is TGTGCCATCAGTGAACGGGGAGGAAACTATGGCTACACCTTC.

The V call is TRBV2, the J call TRBJ2-7; possibly TRBD1 for D (6 bases). Germline CDR1 and CDR2: SNHLY and FYNNEI. The CDR3 sequence is 12 residues long. V was pared by 6 bases and J by 7 bases, with 13 bases between. The CDR3 sequence is CASSAGDLEQYF. The CDR3 region has the DNA TGTGCCAGCAGCGCAGGGGATCTTGAGCAGTACTTC.

The chain joins TRBV29-1 to TRBJ1-1; D is unresolved. Germline CDR1 reads SQVTM; CDR2 reads ANQGSEA. Between the trimmed V and J ends, which lost 3 bases and 2 bases, there was a span of 7 bases. The CDR3 covers 12 residues. CDR3 region: CSVDGGNTEAFF. Here the CDR3 DNA reads TGCAGCGTTGACGGCGGAAACACTGAAGCTTTCTTT. The whole variable domain, filled in from reference TRBV29-1 and TRBJ1-1, reads SAVISQKPSRDICQRGTSLTIQCQVDSQVTMMFWYRQQPGQSLTLIATANQGSEATYESGFVIDKFPISRPNLTFSTLTVSNMSPEDSSIYLCSVDGGNTEAFFGQGTRLTVV.

The V gene is TRBV4-3, the J gene TRBJ2-7; 9 bases line up with TRBD2. This CDR3 comprises 15 residues. Germline values: CDR1 LGHNA, CDR2 YSLEER. V was clipped by 4 bases and J by 7 bases; unmatched bases: 11. CDR3 in DNA: TGCGCCAGCAGCCCTGAGACTAGCGGTTCAAGGGAGCAGTACTTC. It is translated as CASSPETSGSREQYF.

Ten or more counts support this clone. The V call is TRBV27, the J call TRBJ2-7; D gene unclear. V dropped 5 bases and J dropped 6 bases, with 11 bases sitting between them. The V gene's germline CDR1 is MNHEY and CDR2 SMNVEV (reference sequence). The CDR3 length is 12 residues. The CDR3 region is CASSRLPTEQYF. CDR3 in DNA: TGTGCCAGCAGTAGACTCCCCACCGAGCAGTACTTC.

This clone was picked up a small number of times. The J gene is TRBJ1-5, the V gene TRBV28, with 10 bases that match TRBD1. The CDR3 is 17 amino acids. The junction had 11 bases not matched to a gene; V was cut back by 4 bases and J by 5 bases. In germline, CDR1 is MDHEN, CDR2 SYDVKM. The CDR3 protein is CASSYRQGARRDQPQHF. The CDR3 bases are TGTGCCAGCAGTTATAGACAGGGGGCCCGGCGGGATCAGCCCCAGCATTTT. Supplemented by reference TRBV28 and TRBJ1-5, the full variable domain reads DVKVTQSSRYLVKRTGEKVFLECVQDMDHENMFWYRQDPGLGLRLIYFSYDVKMKEKGDIPEGYSVSREKKERFSLILESASTNQTSMYLCASSYRQGARRDQPQHFGDGTRLSIL.

The gene calls are TRBV1 and TRBJ1-5; the tabulated D call, TRBD1, remains unverified against the DNA. TRBV1 is reported as a pseudogene. This CDR3 contains 17 residues. CDR3: CTSSQGGTGSLHQPQHF. CDR3 DNA: TGCACCAGCAGCCAAGGCGGGACAGGGAGTTTACATCAGCCCCAGCATTTT.

V and J are TRBV30 and TRBJ2-1; maybe TRBD2 (6 bases). The CDR3 sequence is 15 residues long. The ends were cut back, 1 base at V and 6 bases at J, with 16 bases in the middle. Germline V CDR1 and CDR2: GTSNPN, SVGIG (reference sequence). The CDR3 protein is CAWSGGTPRPNEQFF. The CDR3 DNA reads as TGTGCCTGGAGTGGGGGGACTCCCAGGCCCAATGAGCAGTTCTTC.

This chain links TRBV10-3 with TRBJ1-2; no clear D. Germline V gene sequence: CDR1 ENHRY, CDR2 SYGVKD. The CDR3 length is 13 residues. The V end was cut by 9 bases, the J end by 4 bases, with 15 bases between. Here the CDR3 reads CAISTAPTYGYTF. As DNA, the CDR3 is TGTGCCATTTCCACCGCCCCTACCTATGGCTACACCTTC.

The chain has TRBV11-2 and TRBJ2-4; TRBD2 matches at 8 bases. The J segment lost 1 base and the V segment lost 2 bases, leaving 1 base of the junction unmatched. Germline values: CDR1 SGHAT, CDR2 FQNNGV. This CDR3 is 15 amino acids long. The chain's CDR3 is CASSLSGSAKNIQYF. CDR3 DNA sequence: TGTGCCAGCAGCTTAAGCGGGAGCGCCAAAAACATTCAGTACTTC.

This clone was seen only once. This chain links TRBV28 with TRBJ2-1; 9 nucleotides align to TRBD1. V shed 5 bases and J 4 bases; nucleotides not matched to a gene: 6. Germline-derived CDR1 and CDR2 are MDHEN and SYDVKM. CDR3 length: 15 amino acids. The CDR3 here is CASSQQGAGYNEQFF. The CDR3 nucleotides read TGTGCCAGCAGTCAACAGGGGGCTGGGTACAATGAGCAGTTCTTC.

As for this clone: The conserved phenylalanine or tryptophan normally closing the CDR3 is absent here, so this likely arose from a read error. The V gene is TRBV28, the J gene TRBJ1-6; unclear D gene. In germline, CDR1 is MDHEN, CDR2 SYDVKM. Between the trimmed V and J ends, which lost 3 bases and 9 bases, there was a span of 12 bases. The CDR3 loop spans 14 amino acids. The CDR3: CASSFRGVGSPLHS. The CDR3 bases are TGTGCCAGCAGTTTCCGCGGGGTCGGTTCACCCCTCCACTCT.

The V call is TRBV6-5, the J call TRBJ1-5; D not certain. This CDR3 has 14 residues. The V gene lost 3 bases and the J gene lost 1 base, with 7 bases spanning the gap. Per the germline V gene, CDR1 is MNHEY and CDR2 is SVGAGI. The CDR3 is CASSYSESNQPQHF. Written as DNA, the CDR3 is TGTGCCAGCAGTTATTCTGAGAGCAATCAGCCCCAGCATTTT.

The chain has TRBV18 and TRBJ1-1; weak D call: TRBD1 (5 bases). The CDR3 extends over 15 amino acids. Germline V gives CDR1 KGHSH, CDR2 LQKENI. V lost 2 bases to trimming and J lost 3 bases, with 13 bases between them. As DNA, the CDR3 is TGTGCCAGCTCACCAACGAGGGGAGGGGACACTGAAGCTTTCTTT. Encoded protein: CASSPTRGGDTEAFF.

This clone was recorded only once. This sequence joins TRBV7-3 and TRBJ2-3; 7 bases map to TRBD2. V gave up 2 bases and J gave up 3 bases; unmatched junction bases: 5. Germline-derived CDR1 and CDR2 are SGHTA and FQGTGA. The CDR3 covers 15 residues. The CDR3 coding sequence is TGTGCCAGCAGCTTATTGTCGGGAGGAACAGATACGCAGTATTTT. Amino acids: CASSLLSGGTDTQYF.